This T cell receptor beta chain is drawn from a study of shared clonotypes between healthy human individuals. Notes on the study in general: In the sorted subsets, rarefaction showed sequencing was incomplete despite large depth. It was the non-shared clonotypes that had lower generation probabilities than clonotypes shared by all four donors.

The naive CD8 fraction comprised CD45RO-negative cells positively selected for CCR7 and excluded terminally differentiated effector memory CD45RA+ cells. The donors were adults (healthy and HIV-negative) with no recent acute infections or vaccinations. Nashville, Tennessee was home to all donors, who were Caucasian adults. Sequencing was performed with immunoSEQ multiplex PCR; in TCRdb, only in-frame clones are kept and a portion is missing. The table lists about 800,000 clones, 90% to 98% of them singletons. Trimming shortened V by 2 bases and J by 4 bases, and 14 bases separated the two germline ends. This CDR3 has 15 residues. CDR1 MNHNS and CDR2 SASEGT come from the germline V gene. Note on this clone: Its antigen is as yet unknown.

Sequencing used naive CD8+ T cells sorted from blood. The rearrangement joins TRBV6-1 to TRBJ1-2; the D gene is possibly TRBD1 (5 bases). This sequence was found in a man aged 30-40 years in good health. The CDR3 here is CASSEPDRGSYGYTF. The DNA for the CDR3 is TGTGCCAGCAGTGAACCTGACAGAGGTAGCTATGGCTACACCTTC.